A single sample gave rise to the 16 T cell receptor beta chains below, sequenced in a study of blood T cell repertoires in COVID-19. Profiling relied on immunoSEQ multiplex PCR, and the TCRdb table lists in-frame clones only, not all of them. This sample has fewer than 250,000 clones, with 84% found just once. Sequencing used peripheral blood. The receptors here all came from a human donor in a cohort sampled during active COVID-19.

The CDR3 is CASSEFDRESFRQPQHF. CDR3 nucleotide sequence: TGCGCCAGCAGTGAGTTCGACAGGGAATCTTTCCGTCAGCCCCAGCATTTT. The chain joins TRBV10-1 to TRBJ1-5, with 7 nucleotides matching TRBD1. The CDR3 is 17 residues long. CDR1 is WNHNN and CDR2 is SYGVQD in the germline V gene (reference sequence). V lost 1 base to trimming and J lost 6 bases; unmatched junction nucleotides: 12.

V gene TRBV11-3 combines with J gene TRBJ2-7, with TRBD2 matching over 8 bases. Germline loops: CDR1 SGHNT, CDR2 YENEEA. The CDR3 is 15 residues long. With V trimmed by 1 base and J by 1 base, 3 bases remained unmatched. For the CDR3, the DNA is TGTGCCAGCAGCTTAGCTAGCGGGCTATCCTACGAGCAGTACTTC. Its translation is CASSLASGLSYEQYF.

The gene calls are TRBV18 and TRBJ2-1, with D perhaps TRBD1 (5 bases). CDR1 and CDR2 (germline): KGHSH, LQKENI. V was trimmed by 2 bases and J by 8 bases, leaving 10 bases between them. The CDR3 extends over 13 amino acids. This CDR3 reads CASSPSRAHEQFF. As DNA, the CDR3 is TGTGCCAGCTCACCAAGCAGGGCGCATGAGCAGTTCTTC.

The CDR3 is CARPTGNTEAFF. The CDR3 coding sequence is TGTGCCAGACCGACAGGGAACACTGAAGCTTTCTTT. The chain carries TRBV21-1 and TRBJ1-1; the D call of TRBD1 is as the table states it, not checked on the DNA. TRBV21-1 constitutes a pseudogene. The CDR3 runs to 12 residues.

The chain couples TRBV30 to TRBJ1-5; unclear D gene. Germline assignment: CDR1 GTSNPN and CDR2 SVGIG (reference sequence). CDR3 length: 13 residues. Trimming removed 0 bases at V and 2 bases at J, with 5 bases between. The CDR3 nucleotides read TGTGCCTGGAGTGTAACAGGCAATCAGCCCCAGCATTTT. Its translation is CAWSVTGNQPQHF.

The V and J genes are TRBV3-1 (or the pseudogene TRBV3-2) and TRBJ1-6; D not certain. The germline gives CDR1 LGHDT, CDR2 YNNKEL (reference sequence). The CDR3 extends over 15 amino acids. Deletions cut 1 base from V and 8 bases from J, with 12 bases between. This CDR3 reads CASSQGTGIDSPLHF. The CDR3 DNA reads TGTGCCAGCAGCCAAGGTACGGGTATAGATTCACCCCTCCACTTT.

Concerning this clone itself: Other DNA sequences in this sample translate to the same CDR3. The chain recombines TRBV14 with TRBJ2-3; D possibly corresponds to TRBD1 (6 bases). The CDR3 spans 16 residues. The V end lost 0 bases, the J end lost 1 base, and 11 bases lay between the germline ends. Germline V gene sequence: CDR1 SGHDN, CDR2 FVKESK. The chain's CDR3 is CASSQDRGLGTDTQYF. CDR3 sequence (DNA): TGTGCCAGCAGCCAAGACAGGGGATTGGGCACAGATACGCAGTATTTT.

This sequence joins TRBV19 and TRBJ1-5; D uncertain. Between the trimmed V and J ends, which lost 3 bases and 1 base, there was a span of 13 bases. Germline V CDR1 and CDR2: LNHDA, SQIVND (reference sequence). The CDR3 runs 16 residues. The CDR3 region has the DNA TGTGCCAGTAGTATCGTCCAGGTCCTAAGCAATCAGCCCCAGCATTTT. Translating it yields CASSIVQVLSNQPQHF.

This chain links TRBV6-5 with TRBJ1-6, with 10 bases that match TRBD1. Losses at the gene ends were 7 bases for V and 9 bases for J; bases not matched to a gene: 6. Per germline, CDR1 MNHEY and CDR2 SVGAGI. The CDR3 spans 14 residues. Here the CDR3 DNA reads TGTGCCAGCAACGGACAGGGGGGAACTTCACCCCTCCACTTT. The encoded protein is CASNGQGGTSPLHF.

The genes are TRBV18 and TRBJ2-2, with 12 nucleotides matching TRBD2. CDR3 length: 17 amino acids. The ends lost 1 base at V and 2 bases at J; junction bases unmatched: 2. Germline V gene data show CDR1 as KGHSH and CDR2 as LQKENI. The CDR3 nucleotides are TGTGCCAGCTCACCACGGACTAGCGGGGCCAACACCGGGGAGCTGTTTTTT. It yields the protein CASSPRTSGANTGELFF.

The rearrangement links TRBV5-5 to TRBJ1-1; weak D call: TRBD1 (5 bases). CDR3 length: 14 amino acids. In germline, CDR1 is SGHKS, CDR2 YYEKEE (reference sequence). Trimming removed 4 bases from V and 0 bases from J, with 10 bases in between. CDR3 DNA sequence: TGTGCCAGCAGCCCGCAGGGTGTGAACACTGAAGCTTTCTTT. It codes for CASSPQGVNTEAFF.

The chain is built from TRBV5-1 and TRBJ1-6; D remains unclear. Germline loops: CDR1 SGHRS, CDR2 YFSETQ. The V end was cut by 2 bases, the J end by 7 bases, with 19 bases between. CDR3 size: 17 residues. CDR3 loop: CASSFRRVGDLNSPLHF. The CDR3 DNA follows: TGCGCCAGCAGCTTTAGGAGAGTCGGAGACTTGAATTCACCCCTCCACTTT.

V gene TRBV5-1 combines with J gene TRBJ1-4; 9 bases are a match to TRBD1. After removal of 3 bases from V and 0 bases from J, the junction contained 9 bases not matched to a gene. Germline CDR1 SGHRS, CDR2 YFSETQ. The CDR3 covers 18 residues. CDR3 bases: TGCGCCAGCAGCTCCAGGGGACAGGGACCGGCAACTAATGAAAAACTGTTTTTT. Its protein is CASSSRGQGPATNEKLFF.

The chain carries TRBV5-1 and TRBJ2-1, with 11 bases lining up with TRBD1. Per germline, CDR1 SGHRS and CDR2 YFSETQ. With 3 bases clipped from V and 8 bases from J, the junction kept 4 bases outside the gene matches. This CDR3 is built from 14 residues. Here the CDR3 reads CASSWDRGKDEQFF. CDR3 nucleotide sequence: TGCGCCAGCAGCTGGGACAGGGGGAAAGATGAGCAGTTCTTC.

The V and J genes are TRBV7-3 and TRBJ1-3; unclear D gene. Germline V gives CDR1 SGHTA, CDR2 FQGTGA. This CDR3 has 15 amino acids. V was trimmed by 2 bases and J by 0 bases, leaving 8 bases between them. CDR3 loop: CASSLGPSSGNTIYF. CDR3 DNA sequence: TGTGCCAGCAGCTTAGGGCCGAGCTCTGGAAACACCATATATTTT.

The chain joins TRBV21-1 to TRBJ2-7; the table assigns TRBD1, which was not confirmed against the DNA. TRBV21-1 is termed a pseudogene. The CDR3 loop spans 15 amino acids. This chain's CDR3 is CASNGDRGQENEQYV. CDR3 DNA sequence: TGTGCCAGCAACGGGGACAGGGGGCAAGAAAACGAGCAGTACGTC.